A selection of T cell receptor beta chains follows, all from one sample in a study of shared clonotypes between healthy human individuals. The method was immunoSEQ multiplex PCR; TCRdb's version includes in-frame clones alone and lacks a portion of them. The repertoire holds roughly 500,000 clones, with about 96% as singletons. The sample taken for sequencing was naive CD4+ T cells sorted from blood. These receptor sequences come from a woman in her 30s in good health. CDR3s include the opening cysteine and the closing phenylalanine or tryptophan. A D gene is named only where the DNA matches it firmly. The size of a clone is reported for some rows only, either as once, few or many, or as a class for expanded clones.

>TRBJ2-6|20|TRBV21-1|-|-
TGTGCCAGCAGCAAAGGAGCGAGACAGGGGGATCCCTCTGGGGCCAACGTCCTGACTTTC
CASSKGARQGDPSGANVLTF
>TRBJ2-5|16|TRBV19|-|-
TGTGCCAGTAGTCCTTCAGGGGCCGCCTTACAAGAGACCCAGTACTTC
CASSPSGAALQETQYF
>TRBJ2-1|15|TRBV29-1|-|-
TGCAGCGTTGGGTTGCTAGGGATAGGATACAATGAGCAGTTCTTC
CSVGLLGIGYNEQFF
>TRBJ2-1|17|TRBV19|-|-
TGTGCCAGTAATTCGAGACATCGCGGCGGAGAATACAATGAGCAGTTCTTC
CASNSRHRGGEYNEQFF
>TRBJ2-7|15|TRBV19|-|-
TGTGCCAGTAGTGTTACAGGAGCGTCTCCCTACGAGCAGTACTTC
CASSVTGASPYEQYF
>TRBJ2-5|15|TRBV5-8|-|-
TGTGCCAGCTACGTCTCCCGTGGGTACCAAGAGACCCAGTACTTC
CASYVSRGYQETQYF
>TRBJ1-5|15|TRBV6-6|-|-
TGTGCCAGCAGTGCCGCGGATCGGGGCAATCAGCCCCAGCATTTT
CASSAADRGNQPQHF
>TRBJ2-2|15|TRBV6-6|-|-
TGTGCCAGCAGTTACAAAAGACGTAACACCGGGGAGCTGTTTTTT
CASSYKRRNTGELFF
>TRBJ1-1|17|TRBV10-3|TRBD1|-
TGTGCCATCAGTGAGACAGGGGGCGAAACAATGAACACTGAAGCTTTCTTT
CAISETGGETMNTEAFF
>TRBJ2-7|15|TRBV5-1|TRBD1|-
TGCGCCAGCAGCTTAAGCGGACAGGCGCGCTACGAGCAGTACTTC
CASSLSGQARYEQYF
>TRBJ2-7|13|TRBV10-1|TRBD1|-
TGCGCCAGCAGGGACAGGAATGAGGACGAGCAGTACTTC
CASRDRNEDEQYF
>TRBJ1-5|12|TRBV11-3|-|-
TGTGCCAGCAGCTTAATAGGTCAGCCCCAGCATTTT
CASSLIGQPQHF
>TRBJ2-2|16|TRBV18|TRBD2|once
TGTGCCAGCTCACCAGGACTAGCGGGACCCACCGGGGAGCTGTTTTTT
CASSPGLAGPTGELFF
>TRBJ1-4|13|TRBV5-1|-|-
TGCGCCAGCAGCTTGCACCCGCCCGAAAAACTGTTTTTT
CASSLHPPEKLFF
>TRBJ2-7|15|TRBV28|TRBD1|-
TGTGCCAGCAGTATATCCGGGACAGGGGAAGTGGAGCAGTACTTC
CASSISGTGEVEQYF
>TRBJ2-1|15|TRBV5-1|TRBD2|once
TGCGCCAGCAGCTTGTTGGGCGGGAGTAATAATGAGCAGTTCTTC
CASSLLGGSNNEQFF
>TRBJ1-5|12|TRBV29-1|TRBD1|few
TGCAGCGTTGGGACAGGGTCCCAGCCCCAGCATTTT
CSVGTGSQPQHF
>TRBJ1-1|15|TRBV18|-|-
TGTGCCAGCTCACCACACCCAGATATGAACACTGAAGCTTTCTTT
CASSPHPDMNTEAFF
>TRBJ2-5|16|TRBV9|TRBD2|-
TGTGCCAGCAGCGCCATCGTAGCGGGAGGGCAAGAGACCCAGTACTTC
CASSAIVAGGQETQYF
>TRBJ2-1|13|TRBV4-1|-|-
TGCGCCAGCAGCCTCGGGGTGGACAATGAGCAGTTCTTC
CASSLGVDNEQFF
>TRBJ2-1|16|TRBV19|-|-
TGTGCCAGTAGTAGAACAGCAGGGAGCTCCTACAATGAGCAGTTCTTC
CASSRTAGSSYNEQFF
>TRBJ2-2|14|TRBV18|-|-
TGTGCCAGCTCACCACCGGAGTGGACCGGGGAGCTGTTTTTT
CASSPPEWTGELFF
>TRBJ2-7|13|TRBV25-1|-|-
TGTGCCAGCGCAACGGGTCCTAGGTACGAGCAGTACTTC
CASATGPRYEQYF
>TRBJ2-3|16|TRBV29-1|TRBD2|-
TGCAGCGTCGCTCGTAGCGGGAGCGGGGGCACAGATACGCAGTATTTT
CSVARSGSGGTDTQYF
>TRBJ2-7|18|TRBV11-2|-|-
TGTGCCAGCAGCCCACTAGGGGGAGGGTTTAGGGTAGGGTCCGAGCAGTACTTC
CASSPLGGGFRVGSEQYF
>TRBJ1-2|15|TRBV6-1|TRBD1|once
TGTGCCAGCTCGCCCGGGACAGGGGTATCCTATGGCTACACCTTC
CASSPGTGVSYGYTF
>TRBJ2-7|13|TRBV6-1|-|-
TGTGCCAGCCACGACCACAGTCGACAGGCCATATACTTC
CASHDHSRQAIYF
>TRBJ1-3|18|TRBV11-2|-|-
TGTGCCAGCAGCTTAGGGGGTATAAGAACCGACTCTGGAAACACCATATATTTT
CASSLGGIRTDSGNTIYF
>TRBJ2-7|13|TRBV11-2|-|-
TGTGCCAGCAGCTTAGGACTCGCCTACGAGCAGTACTTC
CASSLGLAYEQYF
>TRBJ2-7|13|TRBV7-9|-|-
TGTGCCAGCAGCTTAGCTGAGACCTACGAGCAGTACTTC
CASSLAETYEQYF
>TRBJ2-3|19|TRBV4-2|TRBD2|-
TGTGCCAGCAGCTTTCGACTAGCGGGGACCCTGATAAGCACAGATACGCAGTATTTT
CASSFRLAGTLISTDTQYF
>TRBJ2-7|16|TRBV28|-|-
TGTGCCAGCAGTTTGGGTTCTCTAGACGTAACCTACGAGCAGTACTTC
CASSLGSLDVTYEQYF
>TRBJ2-7|14|TRBV18|-|-
TGTGCCAGCTCACCACGGGACACGGGGCGCGAGCAGTACTTC
CASSPRDTGREQYF
>TRBJ2-5|13|TRBV5-1|-|-
TGCGCCAGCAGCTTGGCCCCCCAAGAGACCCAGTACTTC
CASSLAPQETQYF
>TRBJ1-2|15|TRBV18|TRBD1|-
TGTGCCAGCTCACCCCCCGGGACAGGTAGCTATGGCTACACCTTC
CASSPPGTGSYGYTF
>TRBJ1-3|16|TRBV14|TRBD1|-
TGTGCCAGCAGCCAATTGACCGGGACAGGGCTGGACACCATATATTTT
CASSQLTGTGLDTIYF
>TRBJ2-7|15|TRBV28|TRBD2|-
TGTGCCAGCAGTTTAGGACTAGCGGGAGAGCGTGAGCAGTACTTC
CASSLGLAGEREQYF
>TRBJ2-7|14|TRBV28|TRBD1|-
TGTGCCAGCAGTCTAGGGACAGGGAGGCACGAGCAGTACTTC
CASSLGTGRHEQYF
>TRBJ1-1|15|TRBV6-5|-|-
TGTGCCAGCAGTTACTGGGACCGGGCGGGCACTGAAGCTTTCTTT
CASSYWDRAGTEAFF
>TRBJ1-1|15|TRBV28|TRBD1|-
TGTGCCAGCAGTTTATACGAGGGGGCGAACACTGAAGCTTTCTTT
CASSLYEGANTEAFF
>TRBJ2-7|15|TRBV18|-|-
TGTGCCAGCTCACCATGGGCCCAGTCATCCTACGAGCAGTACTTC
CASSPWAQSSYEQYF
>TRBJ2-7|16|TRBV2|TRBD2|-
TGTGCCAGCCTCCCCCCTGGGGGGAGGGACGCCTACGAGCAGTACTTC
CASLPPGGRDAYEQYF
>TRBJ2-7|18|TRBV2|-|-
TGTGCCAGCAGTGAAGCACCATCCGACTGGAGGGCCCCCTACGAGCAGTACTTC
CASSEAPSDWRAPYEQYF
>TRBJ2-1|14|TRBV30|-|-
TGTGCCTGGACCGTGGGTGTGGGAGAGTATGAGCAGTTCTTC
CAWTVGVGEYEQFF
>TRBJ1-2|10|TRBV5-6|-|-
TGTGCCAGCAGCTTGGGAAGGTCCCCCTTC
CASSLGRSPF
>TRBJ2-7|14|TRBV5-1|TRBD2|-
TGCGCCAGCAGCCTTGGGACTAGCGGCGACGAGCAGTACTTC
CASSLGTSGDEQYF
>TRBJ2-7|13|TRBV28|-|-
TGTGCCAGCACAGGACCCCTATTAGACGAGCAGTACTTC
CASTGPLLDEQYF